The 15 T cell receptor beta chains reported below all come from one sample, sequenced in a study of T cell responses to AZD1222 COVID-19 vaccine. Measured with immunoSEQ multiplex PCR; TCRdb has only the in-frame clones, and not every one. This sample yields about 66,000 clones, of which roughly 78% are seen a single time; around 20% belongs to the top ten. The sequencing here drew on peripheral blood, taken on day 0 of MenACWY control vaccination. Receptors originate from an adult in good health.

This chain links TRBV19 with TRBJ1-1; D unclear. The V gene lost 8 bases and the J gene lost 2 bases, with 9 bases spanning the gap. There are 12 residues in the CDR3. CDR1 is LNHDA, CDR2 SQIVND, per germline (reference sequence). CDR3: CASRGLNTEAFF. CDR3 nucleotide sequence: TGTGCCAGTCGGGGTCTTAACACTGAAGCTTTCTTT.

The CDR3 loop is CAWSLSVNTEAFF. The CDR3 DNA reads TGTGCCTGGAGCCTATCTGTGAACACTGAAGCTTTCTTT. J is TRBJ1-1 and V is TRBV30; D ambiguous. The V and J ends lost 3 bases and 0 bases respectively, with 8 bases between them. This CDR3 region has 13 residues. Germline V gene lookup returns CDR1 GTSNPN and CDR2 SVGIG (reference sequence).

CDR3 residues: CASSQAQGAYEQYF. In nucleotides, the CDR3 is TGTGCCAGCAGCCAAGCCCAGGGTGCCTACGAGCAGTACTTC. V is TRBV3-1 (or the pseudogene TRBV3-2) and J is TRBJ2-7; possibly TRBD1 for D (5 bases). The ends were cut back, 1 base at V and 2 bases at J, with 9 bases in the middle. Germline V lookup: CDR1 LGHDT, CDR2 YNNKEL (reference sequence). This CDR3 comprises 14 residues.

V usage is TRBV7-9 and J usage is TRBJ2-7; D not certain. CDR3 length: 13 amino acids. Trimming removed 0 bases from V and 2 bases from J, with 5 bases in between. CDR1 and CDR2 (germline): SEHNR, FQNEAQ (reference sequence). The CDR3 spells CASSLAGTYEQYF. CDR3 in DNA: TGTGCCAGCAGCTTAGCAGGGACCTACGAGCAGTACTTC.

This rearrangement joins TRBV30 to TRBJ2-2; 7 nucleotides line up with TRBD2. This CDR3 has 14 amino acids. Germline V CDR1 and CDR2: GTSNPN, SVGIG (reference sequence). V was pared by 7 bases and J by 4 bases, with 9 bases of the junction left unmatched. The CDR3 region is CASRGRALTGELFF. The CDR3 DNA reads as TGTGCCTCGCGGGGGAGGGCCCTCACCGGGGAGCTGTTTTTT.

The chain uses TRBV18 and TRBJ2-3, with 7 bases matching TRBD1. J gave up 1 base and V 2 bases, and 3 bases lay outside the gene matches. The CDR3 contains 15 residues. Germline V CDR1 and CDR2: KGHSH, LQKENI. CDR3 residues: CASSPVGQGTDTQYF. The CDR3 nucleotides are TGTGCCAGCTCACCAGTTGGACAGGGCACAGATACGCAGTATTTT. Full variable domain (rest looked up from reference TRBV18 and TRBJ2-3): NAGVMQNPRHLVRRRGQEARLRCSPMKGHSHVYWYRQLPEEGLKFMVYLQKENIIDESGMPKERFSAEFPKEGPSILRIQQVVRGDSAAYFCASSPVGQGTDTQYFGPGTRLTVL.

This chain links TRBV7-9 with TRBJ1-2; 7 positions agree with TRBD1. In germline, CDR1 is SEHNR, CDR2 FQNEAQ (reference sequence). This CDR3 has 13 residues. Trimming took 3 bases from V and 6 from J; bases not matched to a gene: 4. CDR3 sequence: CASSFGGGNGYTF. As DNA, the CDR3 is TGTGCCAGCAGCTTCGGAGGGGGCAATGGCTACACCTTC.

The chain links TRBV19 to TRBJ1-5; D ambiguous. The CDR3 is made up of 13 amino acids. From germline, CDR1 is LNHDA and CDR2 SQIVND (reference sequence). V lost 5 bases to trimming and J lost 5 bases, with 10 bases between them. The CDR3 DNA sequence: TGTGCCAGTAGTGCTACGACGGATCAGCCCCAGCATTTT. Its protein is CASSATTDQPQHF. Drawing the rest from reference TRBV19 and TRBJ1-5, the complete variable domain is DGGITQSPKYLFRKEGQNVTLSCEQNLNHDAMYWYRQDPGQGLRLIYYSQIVNDFQKGDIAEGYSVSREKKESFPLTVTSAQKNPTAFYLCASSATTDQPQHFGDGTRLSIL.

This clone showed up just once. This rearrangement joins TRBV11-2 to TRBJ2-7, with 7 positions matching TRBD1. The CDR3 runs to 15 residues. Germline V lookup: CDR1 SGHAT, CDR2 FQNNGV. The junction had 6 bases not matched to a gene; V was cut back by 1 base and J by 3 bases. The DNA for the CDR3 is TGTGCCAGCAGCTTAGGGACAGGTTCGAACTACGAGCAGTACTTC. It specifies CASSLGTGSNYEQYF.

The chain combines TRBV11-2 with TRBJ2-7, with D possibly TRBD2 on 6 matching bases. This CDR3 region has 15 residues. The V and J ends lost 0 bases and 4 bases respectively, with 13 bases between them. The germline CDR1 and CDR2 sequences are SGHAT and FQNNGV. The CDR3, as DNA: TGTGCCAGCAGCTTAGAGCGGGGACCATATTACGAGCAGTACTTC. It translates to CASSLERGPYYEQYF.

The CDR3 reads CASSSAPRGHRRYGYTF. The CDR3 nucleotides are TGTGCCAGCAGCTCAGCCCCCAGGGGCCATCGTCGCTATGGCTACACCTTC. This rearrangement joins TRBV3-1 (or the pseudogene TRBV3-2) to TRBJ1-2; a weak D match, TRBD1 (6 bases). The V and J ends lost 5 bases and 4 bases respectively, with 23 bases between them. The CDR3 is 17 amino acids. CDR1 LGHDT and CDR2 YNNKEL come from the germline V gene (reference sequence).

This sequence joins TRBV5-6 and TRBJ1-2; maybe TRBD1 (6 bases). The ends were cut back, 2 bases at V and 5 bases at J, with 13 bases in the middle. Germline V gives CDR1 SGHDT, CDR2 YYEEEE. The CDR3 sequence is 14 residues long. Written as DNA, the CDR3 is TGTGCCAGCAGCTTCACAGGGTTTCGGTATGGCTACACCTTC. Protein product: CASSFTGFRYGYTF.

This clone appeared many times. The CDR3 nucleotides read TGTGCCACCCGGGGAGAAGGGATCTACGAGCAGTACTTC. Its translation is CATRGEGIYEQYF. This chain joins TRBV6-5 and TRBJ2-7, with a possible D match to TRBD2 (5 bases). Per germline, CDR1 MNHEY and CDR2 SVGAGI. The CDR3 consists of 13 residues. V gave up 10 bases and J gave up 3 bases, with 16 bases separating them.

The chain has TRBV7-3 and TRBJ2-3, with 11 bases matching TRBD2. The J segment lost 5 bases and the V segment lost 5 bases, leaving 3 bases of the junction unmatched. Germline-derived CDR1 and CDR2 are SGHTA and FQGTGA. The length of the CDR3 is 14 residues. CDR3 loop: CASSTGLAGDTQYF. The DNA for the CDR3 is TGTGCCAGCAGCACCGGACTAGCGGGAGATACGCAGTATTTT.

V and J are TRBV5-1 and TRBJ1-2; 9 nucleotides align to TRBD1. V shed 0 bases and J 2 bases; nucleotides not matched to a gene: 2. CDR3 length: 15 amino acids. The germline V gene encodes CDR1 SGHRS and CDR2 YFSETQ. In nucleotides, the CDR3 is TGCGCCAGCAGCTTGGGGGGACAGGGCAACTATGGCTACACCTTC. It yields the protein CASSLGGQGNYGYTF. The whole variable domain, filled in from reference TRBV5-1 and TRBJ1-2, reads KAGVTQTPRYLIKTRGQQVTLSCSPISGHRSVSWYQQTPGQGLQFLFEYFSETQRNKGNFPGRFSGRQFSNSRSEMNVSTLELGDSALYLCASSLGGQGNYGYTFGSGTRLTVV.